The following is a T cell receptor (beta chain) sequence with its context. V lost 7 bases and J lost 4; bases outside the gene matches: 2. The CDR3 totals 13 residues. These data come from a study of blood T cell repertoires in COVID-19. Authors' processing steps: Nucleated cell number was recorded as an estimate derived from reference gene primer amplification. This table comes from immunoSEQ multiplex PCR, and its TCRdb copy is limited to in-frame clones, with some not included. V, J and clone size were drawn from that table, and D and trimming were deduced from the DNA. This repertoire shows some 700,000 clones, 85% to 90% found once; its top ten account for roughly 0.26%.

The clonotype was recovered from a young woman with acute or convalescent COVID-19. This chain connects TRBV12-3 or TRBV12-4 to TRBJ2-1, with TRBD2 matching over 9 bases. Material: peripheral blood. In nucleotides, the CDR3 is TGTGCCAGCAAGGCGGGGGGGTACAATGAGCAGTTCTTC. Translating it yields CASKAGGYNEQFF.